The 21 T cell receptor beta chains reported below all come from one sample, sequenced in a study of tissue T cells after allogeneic stem cell transplantation. Only in-frame clones appear in the TCRdb table, and some are missing; sequencing was by immunoSEQ multiplex PCR. Of about 9,800 clones in the sample, about 65% were seen once. Sequenced material: tissue from the stomach, taken at autopsy. Every receptor here comes from a male donor aged 60 or over with lung cancer.

The chain couples TRBV10-3 to TRBJ1-2; D remains unclear. The CDR3 loop spans 13 amino acids. Trimming shortened V by 3 bases and J by 4 bases, and 9 bases separated the two germline ends. Germline loops: CDR1 ENHRY, CDR2 SYGVKD. The CDR3: CAISDGSPYGYTF. For the CDR3, the DNA is TGTGCCATCAGTGATGGCAGCCCCTATGGCTACACCTTC.

The chain links TRBV28 to TRBJ2-7, with 10 bases aligning to TRBD2. This CDR3 comprises 15 residues. The germline gives CDR1 MDHEN, CDR2 SYDVKM. V lost 4 bases to trimming and J lost 5 bases; unmatched junction nucleotides: 8. The CDR3 region is CASSSPAGGRDEQYF. The CDR3 DNA reads as TGTGCCAGCAGTTCACCAGCGGGAGGGCGGGACGAGCAGTACTTC. Full variable domain (remainder filled in from reference TRBV28 and TRBJ2-7): DVKVTQSSRYLVKRTGEKVFLECVQDMDHENMFWYRQDPGLGLRLIYFSYDVKMKEKGDIPEGYSVSREKKERFSLILESASTNQTSMYLCASSSPAGGRDEQYFGPGTRLTVT.

There are a few counts of this clone. This sequence joins TRBV11-2 and TRBJ2-1; TRBD1 aligns across 7 bases. The CDR3 covers 16 residues. Germline assignment: CDR1 SGHAT and CDR2 FQNNGV. V dropped 1 base and J dropped 3; count of bases not matched to a gene: 6. CDR3 sequence: CASSLVSGQIYNEQFF. CDR3 DNA sequence: TGTGCCAGCAGCTTAGTTTCGGGACAGATCTACAATGAGCAGTTCTTC.

The rearrangement links TRBV6-1 to TRBJ2-2; tentative D call: TRBD2 (5 bases). This CDR3 has 15 residues. From germline, CDR1 is MNHNS and CDR2 SASEGT. The V end lost 2 bases, the J end lost 7 bases, and 14 bases lay between the germline ends. The CDR3 DNA sequence: TGTGCCAGCAGTGAAAGGTCTTCGGAGGTCGGGGAGCTGTTTTTT. Amino acid sequence: CASSERSSEVGELFF.

Sample share makes this clone medium-sized. The chain carries TRBV6-6 and TRBJ1-4; TRBD1 matches at 9 bases. Germline V CDR1 and CDR2: MNHNY, SVGAGI (reference sequence). With V trimmed by 4 bases and J by 8 bases, 8 bases remained unmatched. The CDR3 consists of 15 residues. The chain's CDR3 is CASSLNRGLSEKLFF. The CDR3 region has the DNA TGTGCCAGCAGTTTAAACAGGGGGCTGAGCGAAAAACTGTTTTTT.

This clone has a handful of counts. V gene TRBV4-2 combines with J gene TRBJ2-7; a weak D match, TRBD1 (6 bases). The CDR3 loop spans 15 amino acids. The V and J ends lost 1 base and 0 bases respectively, with 10 bases between them. Germline CDR1 LGHNA, CDR2 YNFKEQ. CDR3 sequence (DNA): TGTGCCAGCAGCCAAGGAATCAGGGGCTCCTACGAGCAGTACTTC. It codes for CASSQGIRGSYEQYF.

The CDR3 loop is CASSFETGGETQYF. In DNA, the CDR3 is TGTGCCAGCAGCTTCGAGACAGGGGGGGAGACCCAGTACTTC. The rearrangement uses TRBV5-4 and TRBJ2-5, with 9 nucleotides matching TRBD1. CDR1 is SGHNT and CDR2 is YYREEE in the germline V gene (reference sequence). Trimming took 2 bases from V and 5 from J; bases not matched to a gene: 4. CDR3 length: 14 residues.

V usage is TRBV5-8 and J usage is TRBJ2-2, with D tentatively TRBD1 (5 bases). The CDR3 extends over 16 amino acids. The germline V and J ends were trimmed by 0 bases and 1 base, with 10 bases remaining between them. CDR1 is SGHTS and CDR2 is YDEGEE in the germline V gene. The CDR3 here is CASSLGQGRNTGELFF. The CDR3 DNA is TGTGCCAGCAGCTTGGGGCAGGGCAGGAACACCGGGGAGCTGTTTTTT.

The chain carries TRBV5-1 and TRBJ1-1, with TRBD1 identical over 11 bases. V lost 4 bases, J lost 7 bases, and 6 bases stayed unmatched. The CDR3 is made up of 14 amino acids. Germline-derived CDR1 and CDR2 are SGHRS and YFSETQ. Written as DNA, the CDR3 is TGCGCCAGCAGCCCGGACAGGGGGCCGGGTGAAGCTTTCTTT. Translation: CASSPDRGPGEAFF.

The chain uses TRBV27 and TRBJ1-3; D remains ambiguous. V shed 5 bases and J shed 2 bases, with 10 bases lying between them. The CDR3 has 14 amino acids. The germline gives CDR1 MNHEY, CDR2 SMNVEV (reference sequence). The CDR3 region has the DNA TGTGCCAGCAGTGGGCGTGGGGCTGGAAACACCATATATTTT. Residues: CASSGRGAGNTIYF.

V gene TRBV6-6 combines with J gene TRBJ2-1; D is uncertain. Germline V lookup: CDR1 MNHNY, CDR2 SVGAGI (reference sequence). This CDR3 comprises 11 residues. V lost 6 bases to trimming and J lost 5 bases, with 5 bases between them. DNA of the CDR3: TGTGCCAGCAGATTAAACAATGAGCAGTTCTTC. Amino acids: CASRLNNEQFF.

The chain joins TRBV6-5 to TRBJ1-2; perhaps TRBD1 as D (6 bases). The CDR3 consists of 12 residues. CDR1 is MNHEY, CDR2 SVGAGI, per germline. V was pared by 4 bases and J by 9 bases, with 12 bases between. CDR3 nucleotides: TGTGCCAGCAGTTTGGGCAGGGGAAGCTACACCTTC. Protein product: CASSLGRGSYTF.

J is TRBJ2-2 and V is TRBV6-5; D possibly corresponds to TRBD2 (6 bases). Germline V gene lookup returns CDR1 MNHEY and CDR2 SVGAGI. CDR3 size: 16 residues. V lost 4 bases and J 7 bases, leaving 19 bases between the germline ends. In DNA form, the CDR3 reads TGTGCCAGCAGTTTGGACCCCGGAGGGTTACGCGGGGAGCTGTTTTTT. Amino acids: CASSLDPGGLRGELFF.

This clone was found once. This chain joins TRBV7-9 and TRBJ2-5; no reliable D call. The CDR3 consists of 13 residues. Per the germline V gene, CDR1 is SEHNR and CDR2 is FQNEAQ (reference sequence). Deletions cut 1 base from V and 5 bases from J, with 8 bases between. CDR3 nucleotide sequence: TGTGCCAGCAGCTTAGGTGTAATGGAGACCCAGTACTTC. Protein: CASSLGVMETQYF.

This chain connects TRBV7-3 to TRBJ2-1, with 9 bases lining up with TRBD2. The junction had 12 bases not matched to a gene; V was cut back by 2 bases and J by 10 bases. There are 16 residues in the CDR3. CDR1 is SGHTA, CDR2 FQGTGA, per germline. As DNA, the CDR3 is TGTGCCAGCAGCTTACTCCTAGCGGGGTTCCCCAGCGAGCAGTTCTTC. Translated: CASSLLLAGFPSEQFF.

The rearrangement uses TRBV6-5 and TRBJ2-3; TRBD2 matches at 8 bases. CDR3 length equals 15 residues. Germline V lookup: CDR1 MNHEY, CDR2 SVGAGI. V trimming: 2 bases; J trimming: 0 bases; junction bases outside the gene matches: 1. The CDR3 nucleotides are TGTGCCAGCAGTTACAGCGGGAGTAGCACAGATACGCAGTATTTT. Amino acids: CASSYSGSSTDTQYF.

The chain couples TRBV7-8 to TRBJ1-6, with 7 bases matching TRBD1. The length of the CDR3 is 14 residues. The V segment lost 5 bases and the J segment 6 bases; nucleotides outside the gene matches: 4. Germline loops: CDR1 SGHVS, CDR2 FQNEAQ. The CDR3 loop reads CASSPRDSNSPLHF. The CDR3 DNA reads as TGTGCCAGCAGCCCCAGGGACAGTAATTCACCCCTCCACTTT.

This clone occurred a few times. J is TRBJ2-3 and V is TRBV27; a possible D gene is TRBD1 (6 bases). CDR1 MNHEY and CDR2 SMNVEV come from the germline V gene (reference sequence). V lost 0 bases, J lost 4 bases, and 14 bases lay in between. This CDR3 has 16 amino acids. This CDR3 reads CASSLSNVQGPDTQYF. As DNA, the CDR3 is TGTGCCAGCAGTTTATCAAATGTACAGGGTCCAGATACGCAGTATTTT.

The V gene is TRBV4-2, the J gene TRBJ2-7; TRBD2 agrees at 10 bases. With V trimmed by 3 bases and J by 3 bases, 8 bases remained unmatched. The CDR3 extends over 16 amino acids. Germline loops: CDR1 LGHNA, CDR2 YNFKEQ. In nucleotides, the CDR3 is TGTGCCAGCAGCCATGTAACCCTAGCGGGAGTCTACGAGCAGTACTTC. Translating gives CASSHVTLAGVYEQYF.

CDR3 sequence (DNA): TGTGCCAGCAAGGACAGGGGGTACCAAGAGACCCAGTACTTC. Residues: CASKDRGYQETQYF. This chain links TRBV2 with TRBJ2-5; 10 positions match TRBD1. The CDR3 totals 14 residues. CDR1 is SNHLY, CDR2 FYNNEI, per germline. The V segment lost 7 bases and the J segment 0 bases; nucleotides outside the gene matches: 2.

The chain combines TRBV21-1 with TRBJ1-2. TRBV21-1 is flagged as a pseudogene. The CDR3 runs 13 residues. In DNA form, the CDR3 reads TGTGCCAGCAGCAAAAGGGATAACTATGGCTACACCTTC. This translates into CASSKRDNYGYTF.